The present entry profiles one TCR beta chain with its context. This sample was taken from a study of blood T cell repertoires in COVID-19. Source study methods: Reference gene primer amplification gave nucleated cell count estimates. Produced via immunoSEQ multiplex PCR; TCRdb's table is partial and in-frame only. V, J and clone size are taken as reported in that table, and D and trimming were inferred from the DNA itself. This table has approximately 270,000 clones, approximately 86% appearing once. CDR1 and CDR2 from the germline V gene are SGHNT and YENEEA. CDR3 length equals 14 residues. The trim removed 4 bases at V and 5 bases at J, leaving 3 bases unmatched.

Sample: peripheral blood. The TCR comes from a man in his forties with active or convalescent COVID-19. The chain has TRBV11-3 and TRBJ2-3; TRBD2 aligns across 10 bases. The CDR3 here is CASSSRTSGDTQYF. The CDR3 bases are TGTGCCAGCAGCTCCCGGACTAGCGGAGATACGCAGTATTTT. The full variable domain, rest sourced from reference TRBV11-3 and TRBJ2-3, is EAGVVQSPRYKIIEKKQPVAFWCNPISGHNTLYWYLQNLGQGPELLIRYENEEAVDDSQLPKDRFSAERLKGVDSTLKIQPAELGDSAVYLCASSSRTSGDTQYFGPGTRLTVL.